These 14 T cell receptor beta chains were sequenced from one sample in a study of beta chain features in type 1 diabetes (dated by TCRdb to 2016 to 2018). Receptor amplification or capture employed the immunoSEQ multiplex PCR assay. All of the isolated RNA was reverse transcribed with the High Capacity cDNA Reverse Transcription Kit, so expressed TCRB transcripts were sequenced. TCRdb re-hosts the immuneACCESS table, in-frame sequences only. Its copies lack some clones; in the studies checked, an unresolved V gene accounts for under half of them, and the cause for the rest is not known. In all, the sample holds roughly 240,000 clones, and 14% of those were seen once. The top ten clonotypes cover about 0.03% of the sample. Sequencing was carried out using naive CD4+ T cells from blood. The cell subset or site label for this specimen denotes: true naive CD4+ T cells. The origin of the receptors is a woman in her forties in good health.

This clone was seen more than once but under ten times. V gene TRBV19 combines with J gene TRBJ2-1, with 9 bases aligning to TRBD1. Germline loops: CDR1 LNHDA, CDR2 SQIVND (reference sequence). V lost 0 bases, J lost 1 base, and 1 base stayed unmatched. This CDR3 has 16 amino acids. The CDR3: CASSIEGTGSYNEQFF. The CDR3 DNA reads as TGTGCCAGTAGTATAGAGGGGACAGGGTCCTACAATGAGCAGTTCTTC. The full variable domain, its missing parts supplied by reference TRBV19 and TRBJ2-1, is DGGITQSPKYLFRKEGQNVTLSCEQNLNHDAMYWYRQDPGQGLRLIYYSQIVNDFQKGDIAEGYSVSREKKESFPLTVTSAQKNPTAFYLCASSIEGTGSYNEQFFGPGTRLTVL.

The table lists this clone with a few counts. This rearrangement joins TRBV10-3 to TRBJ2-1; perhaps TRBD2 as D (6 bases). Trimming took 6 bases from V and 0 from J, leaving 12 bases between them. The CDR3 length is 15 residues. Looked up from germline, CDR1 is ENHRY and CDR2 is SYGVKD. Here the CDR3 DNA reads TGTGCCATCAGCTCCGGGACTGCCTCCTACAATGAGCAGTTCTTC. Residues: CAISSGTASYNEQFF.

The V call is TRBV5-6, the J call TRBJ2-2; 8 positions match TRBD1. Losses at the gene ends were 1 base for V and 3 bases for J; bases not matched to a gene: 2. The V gene's germline CDR1 is SGHDT and CDR2 YYEEEE. This CDR3 contains 15 residues. This CDR3 reads CASSLQGADTGELFF. The CDR3 DNA reads as TGTGCCAGCAGCTTGCAGGGGGCGGACACCGGGGAGCTGTTTTTT.

This clone has only a few counts. CDR3 sequence: CASSLRGTQTYNEQFF. The CDR3 DNA follows: TGTGCCAGCAGCTTACGCGGGACCCAAACCTACAATGAGCAGTTCTTC. V usage is TRBV7-8 and J usage is TRBJ2-1; D possibly corresponds to TRBD2 (6 bases). This CDR3 has 16 residues. V was cut by 2 bases and J by 2 bases, with 13 bases left in between. The germline V gene has CDR1 SGHVS and CDR2 FQNEAQ.

The chain uses TRBV10-3 and TRBJ2-7, with 10 bases that match TRBD1. CDR1 and CDR2 (germline): ENHRY, SYGVKD. The CDR3 has 14 amino acids. The V segment lost 7 bases and the J segment 4 bases; nucleotides outside the gene matches: 7. CDR3: CAITERQGAYEQYF. In DNA, the CDR3 is TGTGCCATCACCGAGAGACAGGGGGCGTACGAGCAGTACTTC.

The J gene is TRBJ2-2, the V gene TRBV9; the match to TRBD2 covers 9 bases. In germline, CDR1 is SGDLS, CDR2 YYNGEE. This CDR3 spans 15 amino acids. Losses at the gene ends were 0 bases for V and 8 bases for J; bases not matched to a gene: 5. The CDR3 nucleotides are TGTGCCAGCAGCGTAGGGCTAGCGGGGAAGGGGGAGCTGTTTTTT. It is translated as CASSVGLAGKGELFF. Variable domain in full (rest from reference TRBV9 and TRBJ2-2): DSGVTQTPKHLITATGQRVTLRCSPRSGDLSVYWYQQSLDQGLQFLIQYYNGEERAKGNILERFSAQQFPDLHSELNLSSLELGDSALYFCASSVGLAGKGELFFGEGSRLTVL.

The chain links TRBV9 to TRBJ1-1; no clear D gene. V lost 0 bases and J 0 bases, leaving 9 bases between the germline ends. Germline assignment: CDR1 SGDLS and CDR2 YYNGEE. The CDR3 has 15 amino acids. The CDR3 region is CASSVVLGMNTEAFF. The CDR3 bases are TGTGCCAGCAGCGTAGTGCTCGGGATGAACACTGAAGCTTTCTTT. Filled out from reference TRBV9 and TRBJ1-1, the complete variable domain reads DSGVTQTPKHLITATGQRVTLRCSPRSGDLSVYWYQQSLDQGLQFLIQYYNGEERAKGNILERFSAQQFPDLHSELNLSSLELGDSALYFCASSVVLGMNTEAFFGQGTRLTVV.

For the CDR3, the DNA is TGCGCCAGCAGCGCTGGGGACAGGGAGTATCGGGTAGGCTCCTACGAGCAGTACTTC. This codes for CASSAGDREYRVGSYEQYF. The gene calls are TRBV4-1 and TRBJ2-7, with 9 bases fitting TRBD1. CDR1 is MGHRA, CDR2 YSYEKL, per germline. The CDR3 covers 19 residues. V was clipped by 5 bases and J by 0 bases; unmatched bases: 17.

This clone was observed a handful of times. The rearrangement links TRBV25-1 to TRBJ2-3, with 10 bases identical to TRBD1. Unmatched junction bases numbered 6, after V lost 6 bases and J lost 6 bases. Germline CDR1 MGHDK, CDR2 SYGVNS. The CDR3 sequence is 14 residues long. CDR3 in amino acids: CASRDRGAVDTQYF. The CDR3 DNA reads as TGTGCCAGCAGGGACAGGGGGGCGGTGGATACGCAGTATTTT.

Note on this clone: Compared with germline, one end of the junction differs, possibly owing to a read error. The rearrangement uses TRBV5-1 and TRBJ1-4; 7 bases are a match to TRBD1. CDR3 length equals 14 residues. Germline assignment: CDR1 SGHRS and CDR2 YFSETQ. The CDR3 sequence is CASSSGQHNEKLFF. The CDR3 DNA reads as TGCGCCAGCAGCTCGGGACAGCATAATGAGAAACTGTTTTTT.

The table lists this clone with a few counts. The gene calls are TRBV12-5 and TRBJ1-2; 8 bases map to TRBD1. With V trimmed by 3 bases and J by 13 bases, 10 bases remained unmatched. This CDR3 region has 13 residues. Germline lookup yields CDR1 LGHNT and CDR2 FRNRAP. For the CDR3, the DNA is TGTGCTAGTGGTTTTTCGGCAGGGGGCTTCACCACCTTC. This encodes CASGFSAGGFTTF.

CDR3 DNA sequence: TGCGCCAGCAGCTTGGGGGGACAGGGGGTACCCACAGATACGCAGTATTTT. This encodes CASSLGGQGVPTDTQYF. The chain employs TRBV5-1 and TRBJ2-3; 11 nucleotides agree with TRBD1. The V gene end was trimmed by 0 bases and the J gene end by 2 bases; junction bases not matched to a gene: 5. The CDR3 contains 17 residues. CDR1 is SGHRS, CDR2 YFSETQ, per germline. Together with reference TRBV5-1 and TRBJ2-3, the CDR3 gives the full variable domain: KAGVTQTPRYLIKTRGQQVTLSCSPISGHRSVSWYQQTPGQGLQFLFEYFSETQRNKGNFPGRFSGRQFSNSRSEMNVSTLELGDSALYLCASSLGGQGVPTDTQYFGPGTRLTVL.

This clone was recorded a few times. The chain joins TRBV4-3 to TRBJ1-5; unclear D gene. The CDR3 consists of 12 residues. V lost 3 bases and J lost 3, with 3 bases in between. Germline V CDR1 and CDR2: LGHNA, YSLEER. CDR3 sequence (DNA): TGCGCCAGCAGCCATATCAATCAGCCCCAGCATTTT. It codes for CASSHINQPQHF.

This clone came up a few times. V usage is TRBV4-1 and J usage is TRBJ1-1; 9 bases fit TRBD1. The germline gives CDR1 MGHRA, CDR2 YSYEKL. V gave up 4 bases and J gave up 0 bases; unmatched junction bases: 6. This CDR3 has 16 amino acids. CDR3 sequence: CASSPGQGGLNTEAFF. The CDR3 DNA sequence: TGCGCCAGCAGCCCGGGACAGGGAGGGTTGAACACTGAAGCTTTCTTT.